One and the same sample provided the 18 T cell receptor beta chains below, sequenced in a study of blood T cell repertoires in COVID-19. The table came from immunoSEQ multiplex PCR; TCRdb's copy has only in-frame clones and leaves some out. Of about 55,000 clones listed, roughly 88% are singletons. Sequencing was performed on peripheral blood. The source is a man at least 80 years old with acute or convalescent COVID-19.

The chain recombines TRBV6-5 with TRBJ2-1, with 13 bases identical to TRBD2. The V and J ends lost 5 bases and 6 bases, in that order; junction bases with no gene match: 4. CDR1 is MNHEY, CDR2 SVGAGI, per germline. The CDR3 has 15 residues. CDR3 nucleotides: TGTGCCAGCAGTCTTACTAGCGGGGGGGTCAATGAGCAGTTCTTC. Translated: CASSLTSGGVNEQFF.

The chain is built from TRBV7-3 and TRBJ2-2; possible D gene TRBD2, 6 bases. Germline V gene lookup returns CDR1 SGHTA and CDR2 FQGTGA. Between the trimmed V and J ends, which lost 5 bases and 6 bases, there was a span of 19 bases. There are 16 residues in the CDR3. CDR3 nucleotides: TGTGCCAGCAGCCCAATGGGGGGTACCTCGGCCGGGGAGCTGTTTTTT. Translation gives CASSPMGGTSAGELFF.

This clone was observed a handful of times. The chain couples TRBV6-5 to TRBJ1-6, with D perhaps matching TRBD1 (5 bases). V dropped 0 bases and J dropped 7 bases, with 13 bases sitting between them. The CDR3 extends over 16 amino acids. CDR1 and CDR2 from the germline V gene are MNHEY and SVGAGI. CDR3: CASSYSARVGNSPLHF. CDR3 in DNA: TGTGCCAGCAGTTACTCTGCCAGGGTGGGGAATTCACCCCTCCACTTT.

This clone was counted once. The gene calls are TRBV29-1 and TRBJ1-2; D gene uncertain. Trimming took 2 bases from V and 8 from J, leaving 18 bases between them. Germline CDR1 and CDR2: SQVTM and ANQGSEA. The CDR3 is 14 residues long. This CDR3 is CSVETLPNAGGYTF. The DNA of the CDR3 is TGCAGCGTTGAAACCCTGCCCAACGCGGGGGGCTACACCTTC.

The chain carries TRBV2 and TRBJ2-1; 7 bases agree with TRBD1. The V gene end was trimmed by 6 bases and the J gene end by 9 bases; junction bases not matched to a gene: 5. CDR1 is SNHLY, CDR2 FYNNEI, per germline. The CDR3 loop spans 12 amino acids. This CDR3 is CASSGTVTEQFF. CDR3 bases: TGTGCCAGCAGCGGGACAGTTACTGAGCAGTTCTTC.

The V call is TRBV5-1, the J call TRBJ2-1; no clear D. Deletions cut 0 bases from V and 7 bases from J, with 14 bases between. The V gene's germline CDR1 is SGHRS and CDR2 YFSETQ. The CDR3 is 15 amino acids. The CDR3 sequence: CASSLGSFSVNEQFF. Written as DNA, the CDR3 is TGCGCCAGCAGCTTGGGATCATTCAGTGTAAATGAGCAGTTCTTC.

The rearrangement links TRBV4-1 to TRBJ2-2; 9 nucleotides line up with TRBD2. The CDR3 is made up of 16 amino acids. J was trimmed by 0 bases and V by 2 bases; bases with no gene match: 1. CDR1 is MGHRA and CDR2 is YSYEKL in the germline V gene. The CDR3 loop reads CASSQRLAANTGELFF. The CDR3 DNA follows: TGCGCCAGCAGCCAACGACTAGCGGCGAACACCGGGGAGCTGTTTTTT.

CDR3 region: CASSLRTGLEQYF. The CDR3 DNA is TGCGCCAGCAGCCTAAGAACAGGGCTCGAGCAGTACTTC. The chain joins TRBV4-1 to TRBJ2-7, with a tentative D call TRBD1 (6 bases). The germline V gene encodes CDR1 MGHRA and CDR2 YSYEKL. V was shortened by 4 bases and J by 6 bases, with 13 bases between the two germline ends. The CDR3 totals 13 residues.

As concerns this clone: Other DNA sequences in the same sample also yield this CDR3. This sequence joins TRBV18 and TRBJ2-7; 8 bases are a match to TRBD1. The CDR3 extends over 14 amino acids. Germline V gene data show CDR1 as KGHSH and CDR2 as LQKENI. J gave up 1 base and V 3 bases, and 2 bases lay outside the gene matches. For the CDR3, the DNA is TGTGCCAGCTCACCGGGACAGGTGTCCTACGAGCAGTACTTC. It specifies CASSPGQVSYEQYF. Full variable domain (outside the CDR3, taken from reference TRBV18 and TRBJ2-7): NAGVMQNPRHLVRRRGQEARLRCSPMKGHSHVYWYRQLPEEGLKFMVYLQKENIIDESGMPKERFSAEFPKEGPSILRIQQVVRGDSAAYFCASSPGQVSYEQYFGPGTRLTVT.

By its share, this clone is medium-sized. The rearrangement links TRBV7-9 to TRBJ2-3; 12 bases agree with TRBD2. The germline CDR1 and CDR2 sequences are SEHNR and FQNEAQ (reference sequence). J lost 5 bases, V lost 5 bases, and 11 bases had no gene match. The CDR3 runs to 17 residues. In DNA, the CDR3 is TGTGCCAGCAGCCCCGCCCGACTAGCGGGGGTGGTAGATACGCAGTATTTT. It encodes CASSPARLAGVVDTQYF.

This sequence joins TRBV15 and TRBJ2-3; possibly TRBD2 for D (7 bases). In germline, CDR1 is LNHNV, CDR2 YYDKDF (reference sequence). The ends were cut back, 1 base at V and 2 bases at J, with 13 bases in the middle. This CDR3 is 16 amino acids long. The CDR3 spells CATSRGDRGATDTQYF. Here the CDR3 DNA reads TGTGCCACCAGCAGAGGAGACCGGGGGGCCACAGATACGCAGTATTTT.

The J gene is TRBJ1-1, the V gene TRBV13; 11 bases agree with TRBD1. Unmatched junction bases numbered 11, after V lost 5 bases and J lost 3 bases. CDR3 length equals 17 residues. Germline-derived CDR1 and CDR2 are PRHDT and FYEKMQ (reference sequence). CDR3 region: CASSPWTGGEFDTEAFF. CDR3 sequence (DNA): TGTGCCAGCAGCCCCTGGACAGGGGGCGAGTTTGACACTGAAGCTTTCTTT.

The rearrangement uses TRBV7-2 and TRBJ1-2; TRBD1 matches at 9 bases. The ends lost 1 base at V and 4 bases at J; junction bases unmatched: 4. The length of the CDR3 is 15 residues. Germline assignment: CDR1 SGHTA and CDR2 FQGNSA. In DNA form, the CDR3 reads TGTGCCAGCAGCTTAGGTGTGACAGGGGGCTATGGCTACACCTTC. Amino acids: CASSLGVTGGYGYTF.

The chain uses TRBV6-5 and TRBJ2-7; 8 bases are a match to TRBD2. This CDR3 contains 14 residues. Germline assignment: CDR1 MNHEY and CDR2 SVGAGI. J was trimmed by 2 bases and V by 5 bases; bases with no gene match: 5. The CDR3 DNA reads TGTGCCAGCAGTCCCAGCGGGGGCCCCTACGAGCAGTACTTC. Amino acids: CASSPSGGPYEQYF.

This clone was observed once. The chain carries TRBV6-1 and TRBJ2-1, with 8 bases that match TRBD1. The ends lost 3 bases at V and 1 base at J; junction bases unmatched: 5. CDR1 and CDR2 (germline): MNHNS, SASEGT. The CDR3 totals 16 residues. The CDR3 region has the DNA TGTGCCAGCAGTGAGATCGACAGGGGTTCCTACAATGAGCAGTTCTTC. Encoded protein: CASSEIDRGSYNEQFF.

The CDR3 nucleotides are TGTGCCAGCAGCTTAGTCCAGGGGGCGAACTATGGCTACACCTTC. It codes for CASSLVQGANYGYTF. This chain connects TRBV7-8 to TRBJ1-2; 8 nucleotides align to TRBD1. V dropped 1 base and J dropped 2; count of bases not matched to a gene: 3. The CDR3 runs to 15 residues. Germline values: CDR1 SGHVS, CDR2 FQNEAQ.

The chain uses TRBV5-1 and TRBJ2-7; the D gene is possibly TRBD2 (6 bases). The V gene's germline CDR1 is SGHRS and CDR2 YFSETQ. Trimming cost V 4 bases and J 3 bases, with 14 bases left between them. This CDR3 is built from 14 residues. In nucleotides, the CDR3 is TGCGCCAGCAGCGGGAGGATCGGAAACTACGAGCAGTACTTC. The encoded protein is CASSGRIGNYEQYF.

This clone was observed a handful of times. J is TRBJ2-5 and V is TRBV7-2, with TRBD2 identical over 7 bases. The CDR3 sequence is 14 residues long. The junction had 8 bases not matched to a gene; V was cut back by 5 bases and J by 5 bases. Germline values: CDR1 SGHTA, CDR2 FQGNSA. Written as DNA, the CDR3 is TGTGCCAGCAGCATCAGCGGGGTCGGGGAGACCCAGTACTTC. It yields the protein CASSISGVGETQYF.